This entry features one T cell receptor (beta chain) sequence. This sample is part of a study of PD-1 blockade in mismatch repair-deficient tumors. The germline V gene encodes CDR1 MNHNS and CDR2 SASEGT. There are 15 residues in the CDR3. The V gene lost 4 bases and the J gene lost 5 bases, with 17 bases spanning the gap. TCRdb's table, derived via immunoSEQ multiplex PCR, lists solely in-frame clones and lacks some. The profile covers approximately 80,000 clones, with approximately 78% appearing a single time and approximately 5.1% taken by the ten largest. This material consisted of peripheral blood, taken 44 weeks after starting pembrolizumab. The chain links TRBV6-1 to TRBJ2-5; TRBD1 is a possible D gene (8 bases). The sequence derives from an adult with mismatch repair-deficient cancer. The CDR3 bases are TGTGCCAGCAGTGGGGGAGACAGGGGAGGGGAGACCCAGTACTTC. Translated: CASSGGDRGGETQYF.